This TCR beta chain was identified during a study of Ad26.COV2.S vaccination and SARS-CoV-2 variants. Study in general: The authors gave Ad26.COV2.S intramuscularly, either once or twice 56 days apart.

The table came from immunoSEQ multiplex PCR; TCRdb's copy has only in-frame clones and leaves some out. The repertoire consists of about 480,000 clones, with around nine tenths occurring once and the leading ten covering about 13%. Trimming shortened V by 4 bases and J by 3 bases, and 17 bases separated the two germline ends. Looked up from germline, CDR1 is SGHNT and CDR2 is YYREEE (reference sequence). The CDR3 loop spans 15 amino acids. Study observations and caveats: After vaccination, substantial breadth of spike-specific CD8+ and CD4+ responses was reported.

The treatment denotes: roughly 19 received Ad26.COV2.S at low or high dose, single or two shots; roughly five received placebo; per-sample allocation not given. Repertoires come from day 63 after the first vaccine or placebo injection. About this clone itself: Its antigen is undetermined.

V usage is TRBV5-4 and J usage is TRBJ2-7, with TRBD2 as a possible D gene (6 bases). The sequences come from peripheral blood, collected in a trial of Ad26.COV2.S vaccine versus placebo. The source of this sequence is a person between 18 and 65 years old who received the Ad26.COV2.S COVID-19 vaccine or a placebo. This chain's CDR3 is CASSPSPTRNYEQYF. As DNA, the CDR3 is TGTGCCAGCAGCCCTTCACCGACTAGAAACTACGAGCAGTACTTC.